Shown below are 15 T cell receptor beta chains from a single sample sequenced in a study of tumor-infiltrating lymphocytes in primary liver carcinoma. DNA and RNA were both co-extracted from roughly 18-30 mg of bulk tissue that had not been sorted. The researchers produced TCR beta cDNA from approximately 540 ng total RNA with a constant-region primer. Each TCR beta library was derived from three nested multiplex PCR rounds that employed slightly modified ARM-PCR. Use of TRBV1-TRBV30 forward primers with a C-beta reverse primer characterized the first two PCR rounds, which lasted about 10 cycles each. TCRdb reprocessed the multiplex PCR reads with MiXCR, giving one entry per CDR3 protein. The sample gives some 110,000 distinct CDR3 sequences, approximately 82% of which show up once; approximately 21% is in the top ten. Sequenced input: liver tumor tissue from sampling region 3. Subset indicated: tumor region T3, left-lateral pole. The receptors here all came from a man in his forties or fifties with primary liver carcinoma and hepatitis B virus infection.

This clonotype was found once. A read error may explain this, as a much larger clone is one base away. Since no conserved phenylalanine or tryptophan closes the CDR3, a read error is the likely cause. V is TRBV28 and J is TRBJ2-1; TRBD2 agrees at 15 bases. This CDR3 region has 21 residues. Germline V gene lookup returns CDR1 MDHEN and CDR2 SYDVKM. V shed 3 bases and J 4 bases; nucleotides not matched to a gene: 16. In nucleotides, the CDR3 is TGTGCCAGCAGTTTCAGGGGGAAGGGGACTAGCGGGAGGACGGGTTACAATGAGCAGTTCTTA. Encoded protein: CASSFRGKGTSGRTGYNEQFL.

Regarding this clonotype: Just one base apart from a much larger clone, this may be a read error. The V and J genes are TRBV4-1 and TRBJ2-2; weak D call: TRBD2 (5 bases). Germline lookup yields CDR1 MGHRA and CDR2 YSYEKL. This CDR3 comprises 14 residues. CDR3 region: CASSHVATTGKLFF. The CDR3, as DNA: TGCGCCAGCAGCCATGTCGCCACCACCGGGAAGCTGTTTTTT.

Only one count was recorded for this clonotype. At one of its ends the junction is not consistent with the germline gene, which may arise from a read error. V and J are TRBV6-6 and TRBJ1-2; 7 nucleotides align to TRBD1. CDR3 length: 14 amino acids. The V gene's germline CDR1 is MNHNY and CDR2 SVGAGI (reference sequence). The CDR3 loop is CASSPNRGFYCYTF. In nucleotides, the CDR3 is TGTGCCAGCAGCCCCAACAGGGGCTTCTATTGCTACACCTTC.

About this clonotype itself: Compared with germline, one end of the junction differs, possibly owing to a read error. The chain uses TRBV29-1 and TRBJ2-7; 7 bases map to TRBD1. Germline V gene data show CDR1 as SQVTM and CDR2 as ANQGSEA. CDR3 length: 14 amino acids. Here the CDR3 reads CCVPDRVDQAEQYF. The CDR3, as DNA: TGCTGCGTCCCAGACAGGGTGGATCAGGCTGAGCAGTACTTC.

A word on this clonotype: A junction boundary mismatches the germline segment, possibly from a read error. V usage is TRBV10-3 and J usage is TRBJ2-7; D may be TRBD1 (5 bases). This CDR3 has 15 amino acids. Per germline, CDR1 ENHRY and CDR2 SYGVKD. The CDR3 here is CVISDDSHKPYEQYF. The CDR3, as DNA: TGTGTCATCAGTGATGACAGTCATAAACCCTACGAGCAGTACTTC.

Comment on this clonotype: An end of the junction does not agree with germline; a read error may underlie this. This chain links TRBV29-1 with TRBJ2-1; 7 bases align to TRBD2. The CDR3 covers 16 residues. CDR1 and CDR2 from the germline V gene are SQVTM and ANQGSEA. The CDR3 sequence: CSVEPYTSGMYIEQFF. The CDR3 nucleotides are TGCAGCGTTGAACCGTACACAAGCGGGATGTACATTGAGCAGTTCTTC.

V gene TRBV29-1 combines with J gene TRBJ1-2; D unclear. The CDR3 contains 12 residues. V was pared by 7 bases and J by 4 bases, with 13 bases between. CDR1 is SQVTM and CDR2 is ANQGSEA in the germline V gene. Here the CDR3 reads CSDDDGSYGYTF. In DNA form, the CDR3 reads TGCAGCGATGACGACGGAAGCTATGGCTACACCTTC.

The genes are TRBV2 and TRBJ1-5; perhaps TRBD1 as D (6 bases). Germline CDR1 and CDR2: SNHLY and FYNNEI. The length of the CDR3 is 13 residues. CDR3 residues: CTGSPGENQPQHF. CDR3 DNA: TGTACCGGCAGTCCAGGGGAGAATCAGCCCCAGCATTTT.

Comments on this clonotype: At one of its ends the junction is not consistent with the germline gene, which may arise from a read error. This sequence joins TRBV5-4 and TRBJ1-5; unclear D gene. CDR1 and CDR2 from the germline V gene are SGHNT and YYREEE (reference sequence). The CDR3 runs to 13 residues. The CDR3 region has the DNA TGTGCCAGCAGTAAGGGCGGCAATCAGCCTCAGCATTTT. It specifies CASSKGGNQPQHF.

The genes are TRBV6-2 or TRBV6-3 and TRBJ2-1; D possibly matches TRBD1 or TRBD2 (6 bases each). The CDR3 totals 13 residues. Germline values: CDR1 MNHEY, CDR2 SVGEGT. The V end lost 7 bases, the J end lost 9 bases, and 16 bases lay between the germline ends. DNA for the CDR3: TGTGCCAGCATTCTGGAGGGGGTTGGTGAGCAGTTCTTC. Residues: CASILEGVGEQFF.

This chain links TRBV30 with TRBJ2-1; D is uncertain. The V and J ends lost 5 bases and 5 bases respectively, with 13 bases between them. There are 13 residues in the CDR3. Germline V CDR1 and CDR2: GTSNPN, SVGIG (reference sequence). This CDR3 reads CAWCPNWNNEQFF. The CDR3 DNA reads TGTGCCTGGTGTCCCAACTGGAACAATGAGCAGTTCTTC. The full variable domain, completed using reference TRBV30 and TRBJ2-1, is SQTIHQWPATLVQPVGSPLSLECTVEGTSNPNLYWYRQAAGRGLQLLFYSVGIGQISSEVPQNLSASRPQDRQFILSSKKLLLSDSGFYLCAWCPNWNNEQFFGPGTRLTVL.

This clonotype was detected only once. At one of its ends the junction is not consistent with the germline gene, which may arise from a read error. The rearrangement joins TRBV4-2 to TRBJ1-3, with D unresolved. The CDR3 length is 17 residues. The germline V gene encodes CDR1 LGHNA and CDR2 YNFKEQ. This chain's CDR3 is CAGSQAQAGASGNSIYF. CDR3 DNA sequence: TGTGCCGGCAGCCAAGCTCAAGCAGGCGCCTCTGGAAACAGCATATATTTT.

Comments on this clonotype: The germline gene is not matched at one end of the junction; a read error may be the cause. The V call is TRBV28, the J call TRBJ1-6; D is unclear. The CDR3 has 15 residues. Looked up from germline, CDR1 is MDHEN and CDR2 is SYDVKM. CDR3 sequence reads: CASSSTRDRNSPLHF. The CDR3 coding sequence is TGTGCCAGTAGTTCGACGAGGGATAGGAATTCACCCCTCCACTTT.

Ten or more counts support this clonotype. This chain uses TRBV12-3 or TRBV12-4 with TRBJ1-5, with D possibly matching TRBD1 (6 bases). There are 13 residues in the CDR3. V shed 7 bases and J shed 6 bases, with 13 bases lying between them. The CDR3 DNA sequence: TGTGCCAGCACTAACAGGGTATCTCAGCCCCAGCATTTT. Encoded protein: CASTNRVSQPQHF.

About this clonotype: Relative to the germline gene, one junction end is altered; a read error may explain this. The chain uses TRBV5-1 and TRBJ1-6; 10 bases match TRBD1. There are 15 residues in the CDR3. Germline V lookup: CDR1 SGHRS, CDR2 YFSETQ. The CDR3 DNA reads TGCGCCAGCAGCCCGGGACAGGGGAATAATACACCGCTCCACTTT. Its translation: CASSPGQGNNTPLHF.